A single sample gave rise to the 32 T cell receptor beta chains below, sequenced in a study of Ad26.COV2.S vaccination and SARS-CoV-2 variants. Treatment meaning: 19 received Ad26.COV2.S at low or high dose, single or two shots; 5 received placebo; per-sample allocation not given. The samples were gathered on day 63 after the first injection of vaccine or placebo. Here immunoSEQ multiplex PCR was the method, and the copy in TCRdb shows in-frame clones only, minus some. The table has roughly 270,000 clones, around 87% seen once. Specimen: peripheral blood, collected in a trial of Ad26.COV2.S vaccine versus placebo. Receptors originate from a person between 18 and 65 years old who received the Ad26.COV2.S COVID-19 vaccine or a placebo.

The V and J genes are TRBV24-1 and TRBJ2-7, with D possibly being TRBD1 (5 bases). The germline V gene encodes CDR1 KGHDR and CDR2 SFDVKD. The CDR3 length is 14 residues. V was trimmed by 2 bases and J by 2 bases, leaving 9 bases between them. This CDR3 reads CATSDSGYPYEQYF. The CDR3, as DNA: TGTGCCACCAGTGATTCAGGGTACCCCTACGAGCAGTACTTC.

The rearrangement links TRBV6-1 to TRBJ2-1, with D unresolved. From germline, CDR1 is MNHNS and CDR2 SASEGT. The ends were cut back, 2 bases at V and 7 bases at J, with 12 bases in the middle. This CDR3 contains 14 residues. The CDR3 protein is CASSELAKSNEQFF. The CDR3 coding sequence is TGTGCCAGCAGTGAATTGGCTAAGTCAAATGAGCAGTTCTTC.

The gene calls are TRBV5-1 and TRBJ2-5; TRBD1 aligns across 8 bases. Germline assignment: CDR1 SGHRS and CDR2 YFSETQ. The CDR3 totals 14 residues. J was trimmed by 4 bases and V by 7 bases; bases with no gene match: 9. CDR3 residues: CASGPRTGPETQYF. The CDR3 DNA reads TGCGCCAGCGGCCCCCGGACAGGGCCAGAGACCCAGTACTTC.

This clone was counted a few times. The V and J genes are TRBV30 and TRBJ1-1; 7 bases align to TRBD1. The CDR3 length is 11 residues. Trimming removed 2 bases from V and 8 bases from J; junction bases left unmatched: 2. CDR1 is GTSNPN and CDR2 is SVGIG in the germline V gene (reference sequence). As DNA, the CDR3 is TGTGCCTGGAGTACGACAGGGGAAGCTTTCTTT. This codes for CAWSTTGEAFF.

The chain uses TRBV5-6 and TRBJ2-5; D might be TRBD2 (6 bases). Germline CDR1 reads SGHDT; CDR2 reads YYEEEE. The V and J ends lost 2 bases and 2 bases respectively, with 10 bases between them. CDR3 length: 14 residues. The DNA for the CDR3 is TGTGCCAGCAGCTTTACGGGGAGGCAAGAGACCCAGTACTTC. Translated: CASSFTGRQETQYF.

V is TRBV29-1 and J is TRBJ1-1; 8 positions agree with TRBD1. CDR1 is SQVTM, CDR2 ANQGSEA, per germline. The CDR3 has 13 amino acids. Trimming took 7 bases from V and 7 from J; bases not matched to a gene: 11. CDR3 bases: TGCAGCGCCCCCGGACAGGGCTCGGGTGAAGCTTTCTTT. It is translated as CSAPGQGSGEAFF.

This clone was detected a few times. This chain joins TRBV5-6 and TRBJ1-5, with D possibly matching TRBD1 (6 bases). The V gene lost 0 bases and the J gene lost 6 bases, with 13 bases spanning the gap. Germline V gene sequence: CDR1 SGHDT, CDR2 YYEEEE. CDR3 length equals 15 residues. The CDR3 DNA sequence: TGTGCCAGCAGCTTGGGAGCGGGGGGCGGTCAGCCCCAGCATTTT. It yields the protein CASSLGAGGGQPQHF.

V is TRBV2 and J is TRBJ1-1; maybe TRBD1 (6 bases). The CDR3 consists of 14 residues. Trimming removed 6 bases from V and 1 base from J, with 12 bases in between. The germline V gene has CDR1 SNHLY and CDR2 FYNNEI. The CDR3 DNA follows: TGTGCCAGCAGATATGTGACAGGGAACACTGAAGCTTTCTTT. Translated, it gives CASRYVTGNTEAFF.

The J gene is TRBJ1-5, the V gene TRBV2, with D tentatively TRBD1 (6 bases). Trimming stripped 6 bases from V and 4 bases from J, with 10 bases between. Germline CDR1 is SNHLY and CDR2 is FYNNEI. This CDR3 is 13 amino acids long. CDR3 loop: CASRYQGNQPQHF. The CDR3 DNA is TGTGCCAGCAGGTACCAGGGGAATCAGCCCCAGCATTTT.

The V call is TRBV18, the J call TRBJ1-2, with a weak D call TRBD1 (6 bases). Trimming stripped 3 bases from V and 4 bases from J, with 18 bases between. Germline values: CDR1 KGHSH, CDR2 LQKENI. The CDR3 has 16 amino acids. CDR3 residues: CASSPERRQASYGYTF. The CDR3 nucleotides are TGTGCCAGCTCACCCGAACGAAGACAGGCCAGCTATGGCTACACCTTC.

The chain has TRBV6-5 and TRBJ2-7, with D perhaps TRBD1 (7 bases). The CDR3 has 13 residues. The V gene lost 8 bases and the J gene lost 5 bases, with 16 bases spanning the gap. The germline CDR1 and CDR2 sequences are MNHEY and SVGAGI. DNA of the CDR3: TGTGCCAGCCGGGAGACAGGGATCAACGAGCAGTACTTC. This encodes CASRETGINEQYF.

The chain couples TRBV6-2 or TRBV6-3 to TRBJ2-5; D gene ambiguous. The germline V gene encodes CDR1 MNHEY and CDR2 SVGEGT. The CDR3 has 14 residues. Between the trimmed V and J ends, which lost 2 bases and 5 bases, there was a span of 12 bases. CDR3 loop: CASSYSKVVETQYF. DNA of the CDR3: TGTGCCAGCAGTTACAGTAAAGTAGTGGAGACCCAGTACTTC.

The chain recombines TRBV6-5 with TRBJ2-5; TRBD1 might be the D (5 bases). Germline-derived CDR1 and CDR2 are MNHEY and SVGAGI. Trimming took 6 bases from V and 3 from J, leaving 14 bases between them. The CDR3 has 14 amino acids. The CDR3 spells CASSRVAGKETQYF. In nucleotides, the CDR3 is TGTGCCAGCAGCCGAGTGGCAGGGAAAGAGACCCAGTACTTC.

The chain carries TRBV3-1 (or the pseudogene TRBV3-2) and TRBJ1-1; D possibly corresponds to TRBD1 (6 bases). The V and J ends lost 4 bases and 1 base respectively, with 13 bases between them. CDR1 and CDR2 from the germline V gene are LGHDT and YNNKEL (reference sequence). This CDR3 comprises 15 residues. CDR3 in amino acids: CASSPAGQKNTEAFF. CDR3 nucleotides: TGTGCCAGCAGCCCCGCGGGACAAAAGAACACTGAAGCTTTCTTT.

The chain recombines TRBV28 with TRBJ2-7; 9 positions match TRBD1. Germline-derived CDR1 and CDR2 are MDHEN and SYDVKM. V was pared by 6 bases and J by 4 bases, with 7 bases of the junction left unmatched. This CDR3 comprises 14 residues. The CDR3 is CASRGGDRAYEQYF. As DNA, the CDR3 is TGTGCCAGCAGGGGTGGGGACAGGGCTTACGAGCAGTACTTC. Full variable domain (remainder filled in from reference TRBV28 and TRBJ2-7): DVKVTQSSRYLVKRTGEKVFLECVQDMDHENMFWYRQDPGLGLRLIYFSYDVKMKEKGDIPEGYSVSREKKERFSLILESASTNQTSMYLCASRGGDRAYEQYFGPGTRLTVT.

Worth noting for this clone: As the CDR3 is not closed by the conserved phenylalanine or tryptophan, this likely results from a read error. Because the CDR3's place on the DNA is in doubt, the DNA is left out and the CDR3 is given as listed by TCRdb. CDR3 protein: CASSAGTTWQGARRSL. V is TRBV2 and J is TRBJ1-2; the table's D call of TRBD1 was not tested on the DNA. Germline V gene lookup returns CDR1 SNHLY and CDR2 FYNNEI. The CDR3 is 16 residues long, counting both termini.

The chain recombines TRBV5-1 with TRBJ1-4, with D tentatively TRBD1 (6 bases). Trimming pared 5 bases from V and 8 bases from J, leaving 19 bases between. Germline loops: CDR1 SGHRS, CDR2 YFSETQ. This CDR3 is 15 amino acids long. Here the CDR3 reads CASRSRGGPEEKLFF. The CDR3 coding sequence is TGCGCCAGCAGATCCCGAGGGGGGCCAGAGGAAAAACTGTTTTTT.

V gene TRBV13 combines with J gene TRBJ1-2; D not resolved. The CDR3 spans 16 residues. V dropped 1 base and J dropped 0 bases, with 12 bases sitting between them. CDR1 is PRHDT and CDR2 is FYEKMQ in the germline V gene (reference sequence). CDR3 loop: CASSLDLRGANYGYTF. CDR3 nucleotides: TGTGCCAGCAGCTTAGACCTACGGGGAGCTAACTATGGCTACACCTTC.

The chain employs TRBV5-1 and TRBJ2-5, with D possibly TRBD1 on 5 matching bases. Looked up from germline, CDR1 is SGHRS and CDR2 is YFSETQ. The CDR3 consists of 14 residues. Trimming took 4 bases from V and 5 from J, leaving 15 bases between them. In nucleotides, the CDR3 is TGCGCCAGCAGCCCCCTCCAGGGCGAGGAGACCCAGTACTTC. Amino acid sequence: CASSPLQGEETQYF.

V is TRBV28 and J is TRBJ1-1, with D unresolved. From germline, CDR1 is MDHEN and CDR2 SYDVKM. This CDR3 region has 11 residues. V lost 8 bases and J 6 bases, leaving 10 bases between the germline ends. The CDR3 DNA reads TGTGCCAGCCATCGGGAGGCTGAAGCTTTCTTT. Encoded protein: CASHREAEAFF. Full variable domain (rest looked up from reference TRBV28 and TRBJ1-1): DVKVTQSSRYLVKRTGEKVFLECVQDMDHENMFWYRQDPGLGLRLIYFSYDVKMKEKGDIPEGYSVSREKKERFSLILESASTNQTSMYLCASHREAEAFFGQGTRLTVV.

This clone was seen only once. The rearrangement links TRBV19 to TRBJ1-1, with unresolved D. The CDR3 loop spans 13 amino acids. V lost 6 bases to trimming and J lost 3 bases, with 11 bases between them. The germline CDR1 and CDR2 sequences are LNHDA and SQIVND (reference sequence). CDR3 protein: CASRTTPHTEAFF. The CDR3 DNA follows: TGTGCCAGTAGAACGACTCCCCACACTGAAGCTTTCTTT.

The chain uses TRBV6-4 and TRBJ2-2, with 7 bases aligning to TRBD2. CDR1 is MRHNA, CDR2 SNTAGT, per germline. The CDR3 runs to 15 residues. V lost 7 bases to trimming and J lost 5 bases; unmatched junction nucleotides: 10. The CDR3 DNA follows: TGTGCCAGCAAGCTAACGGGAGGTGGGACCGGGGAGCTGTTTTTT. Translated, it gives CASKLTGGGTGELFF.

This chain connects TRBV27 to TRBJ1-5, with unresolved D. The V gene lost 6 bases and the J gene lost 5 bases, with 11 bases spanning the gap. Per germline, CDR1 MNHEY and CDR2 SMNVEV (reference sequence). The CDR3 is 13 residues long. CDR3: CASSGVFHQPQHF. The CDR3, as DNA: TGTGCCAGCAGCGGGGTCTTCCATCAGCCCCAGCATTTT.

The rearrangement joins TRBV7-9 to TRBJ2-1; D remains unclear. Trimming left V 2 bases short and J 0 bases short, with 5 bases between. Germline assignment: CDR1 SEHNR and CDR2 FQNEAQ (reference sequence). CDR3 length equals 14 residues. The CDR3 DNA follows: TGTGCCAGCAGCTTAACGACCTCCTACAATGAGCAGTTCTTC. Translation: CASSLTTSYNEQFF.

In its sample, this clone was seen once. The chain recombines TRBV7-9 with TRBJ1-1; weak D call: TRBD1 (6 bases). Trimming cost V 6 bases and J 4 bases, with 15 bases left between them. Germline CDR1 reads SEHNR; CDR2 reads FQNEAQ (reference sequence). The CDR3 length is 14 residues. The DNA of the CDR3 is TGTGCCAGCAGTTTCCAACAGGGTAGCACTGAAGCTTTCTTT. It yields the protein CASSFQQGSTEAFF.

This clone appeared a single time. V usage is TRBV27 and J usage is TRBJ1-5; no clear D. CDR3 length equals 15 residues. The V end lost 4 bases, the J end lost 0 bases, and 10 bases lay between the germline ends. Germline values: CDR1 MNHEY, CDR2 SMNVEV (reference sequence). CDR3 sequence (DNA): TGTGCCAGCAGTTCAAATCAAAATAGCAATCAGCCCCAGCATTTT. Its protein is CASSSNQNSNQPQHF.

The rearrangement links TRBV7-9 to TRBJ1-1, with TRBD1 identical over 7 bases. Germline lookup yields CDR1 SEHNR and CDR2 FQNEAQ (reference sequence). V shed 5 bases and J 3 bases; nucleotides not matched to a gene: 6. CDR3 length: 14 amino acids. CDR3 bases: TGTGCCAGCAGCAGAATACAGGGGTACACTGAAGCTTTCTTT. The encoded protein is CASSRIQGYTEAFF. The full variable domain, with the rest looked up from reference TRBV7-9 and TRBJ1-1, is DTGVSQNPRHKITKRGQNVTFRCDPISEHNRLYWYRQTLGQGPEFLTYFQNEAQLEKSRLLSDRFSAERPKGSFSTLEIQRTEQGDSAMYLCASSRIQGYTEAFFGQGTRLTVV.

The gene calls are TRBV30 and TRBJ1-3; the D is unclear. Germline-derived CDR1 and CDR2 are GTSNPN and SVGIG (reference sequence). The V end was cut by 1 base, the J end by 9 bases, with 10 bases between. The CDR3 contains 12 residues. As DNA, the CDR3 is TGTGCCTGGAGTGAACACGGTGGCACCATATATTTT. This encodes CAWSEHGGTIYF. Based on the CDR3 plus reference TRBV30 and TRBJ1-3, the full variable domain is SQTIHQWPATLVQPVGSPLSLECTVEGTSNPNLYWYRQAAGRGLQLLFYSVGIGQISSEVPQNLSASRPQDRQFILSSKKLLLSDSGFYLCAWSEHGGTIYFGEGSWLTVV.

V gene TRBV10-3 combines with J gene TRBJ2-1; 12 nucleotides align to TRBD2. This CDR3 region has 14 residues. V lost 4 bases and J lost 8; bases outside the gene matches: 3. The germline CDR1 and CDR2 sequences are ENHRY and SYGVKD. In DNA, the CDR3 is TGTGCCATCAGTGGACTAGCGGGAGTGGATGAGCAGTTCTTC. It encodes CAISGLAGVDEQFF.

This chain connects TRBV6-5 to TRBJ1-4; 8 nucleotides match TRBD1. The germline CDR1 and CDR2 sequences are MNHEY and SVGAGI. The CDR3 covers 15 residues. V lost 2 bases, J lost 5 bases, and 4 bases stayed unmatched. The CDR3 DNA sequence: TGTGCCAGCAGTTACATAGGACAGGGAAATGAAAAACTGTTTTTT. Protein sequence: CASSYIGQGNEKLFF.

V gene TRBV5-1 combines with J gene TRBJ1-3; no clear D. The germline V gene has CDR1 SGHRS and CDR2 YFSETQ. The CDR3 has 15 residues. Trimming removed 0 bases at V and 4 bases at J, with 11 bases between. The CDR3 DNA is TGCGCCAGCAGCTTGGTCCCAAACCCCGGAAACACCATATATTTT. Translation gives CASSLVPNPGNTIYF.

This chain joins TRBV7-9 and TRBJ2-1; TRBD2 aligns across 13 bases. The CDR3 is 16 residues long. Trimming removed 6 bases from V and 7 bases from J; junction bases left unmatched: 9. The V gene's germline CDR1 is SEHNR and CDR2 FQNEAQ (reference sequence). The CDR3 reads CASSRLAGGMVNEQFF. CDR3 in DNA: TGTGCCAGCAGTCGACTAGCGGGGGGCATGGTGAATGAGCAGTTCTTC.